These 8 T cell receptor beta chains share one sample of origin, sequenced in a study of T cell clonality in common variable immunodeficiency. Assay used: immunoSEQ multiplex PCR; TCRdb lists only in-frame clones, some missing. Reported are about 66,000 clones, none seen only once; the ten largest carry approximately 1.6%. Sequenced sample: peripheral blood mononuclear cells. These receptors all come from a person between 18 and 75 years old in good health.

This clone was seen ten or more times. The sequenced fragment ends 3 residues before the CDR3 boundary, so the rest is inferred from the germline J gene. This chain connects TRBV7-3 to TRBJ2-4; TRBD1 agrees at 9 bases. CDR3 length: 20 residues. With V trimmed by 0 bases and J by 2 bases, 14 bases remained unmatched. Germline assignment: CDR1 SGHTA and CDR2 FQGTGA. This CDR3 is CASSLTGGPGQGPTKNIQYF. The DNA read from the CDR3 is TGTGCCAGCAGCTTAACAGGGGGGCCGGGACAGGGTCCTACCAAAAACATT.

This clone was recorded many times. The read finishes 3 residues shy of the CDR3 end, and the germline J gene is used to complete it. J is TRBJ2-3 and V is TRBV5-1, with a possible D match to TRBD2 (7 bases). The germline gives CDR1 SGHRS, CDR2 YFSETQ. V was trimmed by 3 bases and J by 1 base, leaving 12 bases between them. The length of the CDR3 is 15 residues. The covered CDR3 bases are TGCGCCAGCAGCTGGGGGGGGGCTGGCACAGATACG. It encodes CASSWGGAGTDT. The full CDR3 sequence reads CASSWGGAGTDTQYF.

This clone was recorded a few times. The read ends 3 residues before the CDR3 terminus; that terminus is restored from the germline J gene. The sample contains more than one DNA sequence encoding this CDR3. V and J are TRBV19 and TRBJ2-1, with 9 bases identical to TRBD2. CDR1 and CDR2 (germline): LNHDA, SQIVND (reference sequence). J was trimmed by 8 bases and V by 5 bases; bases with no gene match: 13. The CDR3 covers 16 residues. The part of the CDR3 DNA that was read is TGTGCCAGTAGTTTTGGGTCCAGCGGGGGGTGGGATGAG. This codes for CASSFGSSGGWDE. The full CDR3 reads CASSFGSSGGWDEQFF.

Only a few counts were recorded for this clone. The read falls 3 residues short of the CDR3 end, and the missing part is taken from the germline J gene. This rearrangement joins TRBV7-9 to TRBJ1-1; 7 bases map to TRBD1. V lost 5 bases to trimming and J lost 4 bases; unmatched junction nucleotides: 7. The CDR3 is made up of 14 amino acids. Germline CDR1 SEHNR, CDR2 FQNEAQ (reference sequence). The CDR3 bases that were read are TGTGCCAGCAGCCGTCAGGGGGAGGGCACTGAA. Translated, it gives CASSRQGEGTE. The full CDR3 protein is CASSRQGEGTEAFF.

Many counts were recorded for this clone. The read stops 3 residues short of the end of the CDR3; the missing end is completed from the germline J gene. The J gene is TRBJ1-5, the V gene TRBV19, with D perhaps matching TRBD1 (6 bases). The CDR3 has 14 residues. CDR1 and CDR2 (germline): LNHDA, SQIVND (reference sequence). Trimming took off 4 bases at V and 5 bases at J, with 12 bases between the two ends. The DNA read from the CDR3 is TGTGCCAGTAGTACCGGGACATCCTATCAGCCC. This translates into CASSTGTSYQP. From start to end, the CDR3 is CASSTGTSYQPQHF. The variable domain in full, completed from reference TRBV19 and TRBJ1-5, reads DGGITQSPKYLFRKEGQNVTLSCEQNLNHDAMYWYRQDPGQGLRLIYYSQIVNDFQKGDIAEGYSVSREKKESFPLTVTSAQKNPTAFYLCASSTGTSYQPQHFGDGTRLSIL.

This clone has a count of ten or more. CDR3 DNA, as far as it was read: TGTGCCAGCAGCCCGGACTCCAACTCCTACAATGAG. The encoded protein is CASSPDSNSYNE. The whole CDR3 region reads CASSPDSNSYNEQFF. The genes are TRBV27 and TRBJ2-1; possibly TRBD2 for D (5 bases). Read sequence stops 3 residues before the CDR3 end, and the germline J gene provides the missing end. The CDR3 is 15 residues long. V lost 6 bases and J lost 0, with 12 bases in between. Germline V lookup: CDR1 MNHEY, CDR2 SMNVEV (reference sequence).

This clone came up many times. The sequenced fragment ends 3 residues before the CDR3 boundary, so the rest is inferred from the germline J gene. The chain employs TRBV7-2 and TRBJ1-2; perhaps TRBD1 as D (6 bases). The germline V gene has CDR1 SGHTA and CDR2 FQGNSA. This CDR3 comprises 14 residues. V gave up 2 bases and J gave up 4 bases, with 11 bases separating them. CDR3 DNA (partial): TGTGCCAGCAGCTTATCGGACAGATCCTATGGC. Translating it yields CASSLSDRSYG. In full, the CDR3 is CASSLSDRSYGYTF.

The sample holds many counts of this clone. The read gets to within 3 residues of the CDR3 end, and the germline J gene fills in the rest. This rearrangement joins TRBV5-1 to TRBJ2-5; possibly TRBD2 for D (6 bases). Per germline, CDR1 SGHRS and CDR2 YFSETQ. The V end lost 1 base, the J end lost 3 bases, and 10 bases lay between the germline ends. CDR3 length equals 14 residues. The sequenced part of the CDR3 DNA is TGCGCCAGCAGCTTGCCGGGGGTAGAAGAGACC. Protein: CASSLPGVEET. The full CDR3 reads CASSLPGVEETQYF.